This TCR beta chain was documented in a study of T cell changes during pregnancy in multiple sclerosis. Using immunoSEQ multiplex PCR, the repertoire was profiled, and TCRdb retains in-frame clones only, with some absent. The sample lists 40,000 or so clones, 92% seen once, with under 30% in the top ten. Material: CD8+ T cells from peripheral blood mononuclear cells, obtained before pregnancy. The sequence came from a female donor with multiple sclerosis, enrolled in a pregnancy study.

CDR3 loop: CASSWARVSEAFF. CDR3 in DNA: TGTGCCAGCAGTTGGGCCAGGGTATCTGAAGCTTTCTTT. This sequence joins TRBV27 and TRBJ1-1; tentatively, D is TRBD1 (5 bases). The germline gives CDR1 MNHEY, CDR2 SMNVEV (reference sequence). This CDR3 has 13 residues. V shed 4 bases and J shed 6 bases, with 12 bases lying between them.